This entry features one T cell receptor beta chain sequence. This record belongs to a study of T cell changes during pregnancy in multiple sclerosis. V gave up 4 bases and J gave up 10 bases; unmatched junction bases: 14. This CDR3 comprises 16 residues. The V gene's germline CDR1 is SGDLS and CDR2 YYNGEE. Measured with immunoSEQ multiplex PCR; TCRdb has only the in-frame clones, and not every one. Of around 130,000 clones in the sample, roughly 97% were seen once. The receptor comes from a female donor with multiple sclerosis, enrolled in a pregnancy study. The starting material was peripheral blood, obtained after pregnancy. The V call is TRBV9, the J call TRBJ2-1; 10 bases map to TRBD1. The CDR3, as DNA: TGTGCCAGCAGCTCCACCGGGACAGGGGTTCTTGGGGAGCAGTTCTTC. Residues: CASSSTGTGVLGEQFF.